This TCR beta chain came from a study of CD8+CD57+ T cells in acquired aplastic anemia. It was genomic DNA that served as the template for profiling TCR beta VDJ and CDR3. MiXCR, run by TCRdb on the reads, gives a single entry per CDR3 protein. The repertoire holds around 200,000 distinct CDR3 sequences, over 60% seen once, with less than 30% in the top ten. The V gene lost 0 bases and the J gene lost 1 base, with 10 bases spanning the gap. The CDR3 is 15 amino acids. The germline gives CDR1 SGHTA, CDR2 FQGNSA. The genes are TRBV7-2 and TRBJ2-7; D unresolved. The specimen sequenced was sorted CD4+, CD8+, or CD8+CD57+ T cells (not recorded which) from PBMCs. This sequence was found in a human donor in good health. DNA for the CDR3: TGTGCCAGCAGCTTAGCGCGAGACGGATCCTACGAGCAGTACTTC. Translating it yields CASSLARDGSYEQYF.